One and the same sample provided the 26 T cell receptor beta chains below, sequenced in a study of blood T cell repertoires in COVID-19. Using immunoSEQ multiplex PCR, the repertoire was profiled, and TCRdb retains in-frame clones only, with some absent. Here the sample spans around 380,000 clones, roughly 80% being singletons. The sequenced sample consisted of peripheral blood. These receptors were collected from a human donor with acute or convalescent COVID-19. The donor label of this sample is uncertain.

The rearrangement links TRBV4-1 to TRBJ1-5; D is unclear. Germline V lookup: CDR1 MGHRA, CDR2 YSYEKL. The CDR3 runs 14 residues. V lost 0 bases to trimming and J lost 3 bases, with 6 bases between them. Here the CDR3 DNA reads TGCGCCAGCAGCCAAGATTTAATCAATCAGCCCCAGCATTTT. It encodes CASSQDLINQPQHF.

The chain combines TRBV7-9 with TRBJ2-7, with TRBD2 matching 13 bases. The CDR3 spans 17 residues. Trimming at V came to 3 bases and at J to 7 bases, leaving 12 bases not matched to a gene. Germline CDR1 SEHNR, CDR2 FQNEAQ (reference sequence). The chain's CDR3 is CASSFRLAGGTTPEQYF. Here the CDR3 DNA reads TGTGCCAGCAGCTTCAGACTAGCGGGGGGTACAACTCCTGAGCAGTACTTC. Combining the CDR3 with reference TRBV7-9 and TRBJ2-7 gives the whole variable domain DTGVSQNPRHKITKRGQNVTFRCDPISEHNRLYWYRQTLGQGPEFLTYFQNEAQLEKSRLLSDRFSAERPKGSFSTLEIQRTEQGDSAMYLCASSFRLAGGTTPEQYFGPGTRLTVT.

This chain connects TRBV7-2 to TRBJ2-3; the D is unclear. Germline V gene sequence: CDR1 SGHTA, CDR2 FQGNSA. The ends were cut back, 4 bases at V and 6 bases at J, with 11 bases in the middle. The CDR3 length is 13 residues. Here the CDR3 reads CASSSPPVDTQYF. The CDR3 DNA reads TGTGCCAGCAGCTCCCCGCCAGTTGATACGCAGTATTTT. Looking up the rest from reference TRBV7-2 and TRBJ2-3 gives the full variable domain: GAGVSQSPSNKVTEKGKDVELRCDPISGHTALYWYRQSLGQGLEFLIYFQGNSAPDKSGLPSDRFSAERTGGSVSTLTIQRTQQEDSAVYLCASSSPPVDTQYFGPGTRLTVL.

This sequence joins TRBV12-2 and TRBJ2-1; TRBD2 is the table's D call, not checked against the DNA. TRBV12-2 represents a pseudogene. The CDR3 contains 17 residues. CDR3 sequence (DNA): TGTGCAAGTCGCAACCGACTAGCGGGGGGGGGAATCTATGAGCAGTTCTTC. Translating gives CASRNRLAGGGIYEQFF.

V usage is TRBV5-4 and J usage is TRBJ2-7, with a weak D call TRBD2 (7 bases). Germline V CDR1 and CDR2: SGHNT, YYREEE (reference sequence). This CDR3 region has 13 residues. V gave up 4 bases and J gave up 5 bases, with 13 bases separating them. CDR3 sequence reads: CASSLRGGDEQYF. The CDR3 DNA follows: TGTGCCAGCAGCCTTCGCGGGGGCGACGAGCAGTACTTC.

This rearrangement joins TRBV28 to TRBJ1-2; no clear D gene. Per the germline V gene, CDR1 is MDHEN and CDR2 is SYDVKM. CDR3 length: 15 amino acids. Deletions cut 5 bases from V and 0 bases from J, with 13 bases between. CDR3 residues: CASSAISGTNYGYTF. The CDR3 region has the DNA TGTGCCAGCAGTGCCATATCCGGGACTAACTATGGCTACACCTTC.

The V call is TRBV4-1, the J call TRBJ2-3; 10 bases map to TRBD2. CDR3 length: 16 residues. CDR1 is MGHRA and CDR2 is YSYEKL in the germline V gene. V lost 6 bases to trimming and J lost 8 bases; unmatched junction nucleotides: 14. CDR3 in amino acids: CASRRGEREGRGTQYF. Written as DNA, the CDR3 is TGCGCCAGCAGACGCGGGGAGCGGGAGGGCCGAGGTACGCAGTATTTT.

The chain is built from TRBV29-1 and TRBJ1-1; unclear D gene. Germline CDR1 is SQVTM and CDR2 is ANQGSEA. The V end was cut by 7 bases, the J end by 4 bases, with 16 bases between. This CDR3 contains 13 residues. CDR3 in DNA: TGCAGCGGAAGGAGAGTCGGCTCCACTGAAGCTTTCTTT. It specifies CSGRRVGSTEAFF.

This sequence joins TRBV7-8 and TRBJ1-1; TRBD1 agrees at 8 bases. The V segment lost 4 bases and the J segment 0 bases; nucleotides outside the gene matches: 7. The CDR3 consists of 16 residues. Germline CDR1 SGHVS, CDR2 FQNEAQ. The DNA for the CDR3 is TGTGCCAGCAGCTCTAGGAGGACAGGGTTGAACACTGAAGCTTTCTTT. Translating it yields CASSSRRTGLNTEAFF.

The CDR3 region has the DNA TGTGCTAGTGGTTTGGGGCAGGTTGCAGATACGCAGTATTTT. This sequence encodes CASGLGQVADTQYF. The chain combines TRBV12-5 with TRBJ2-3; D remains ambiguous. The CDR3 spans 14 residues. Between the trimmed V and J ends, which lost 1 base and 4 bases, there was a span of 9 bases. Germline V lookup: CDR1 LGHNT, CDR2 FRNRAP.

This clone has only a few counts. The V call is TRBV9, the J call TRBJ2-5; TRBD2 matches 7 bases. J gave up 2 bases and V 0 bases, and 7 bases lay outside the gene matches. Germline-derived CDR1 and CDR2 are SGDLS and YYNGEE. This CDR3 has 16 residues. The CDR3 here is CASSVAGGGTQETQYF. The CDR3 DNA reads TGTGCCAGCAGCGTAGCTGGGGGGGGAACTCAAGAGACCCAGTACTTC.

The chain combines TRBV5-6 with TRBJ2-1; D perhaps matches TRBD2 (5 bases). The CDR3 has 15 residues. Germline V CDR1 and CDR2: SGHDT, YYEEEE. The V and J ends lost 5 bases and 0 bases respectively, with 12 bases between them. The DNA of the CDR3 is TGTGCCAGCAGGCGGCGGGCCAACTCCTACAATGAGCAGTTCTTC. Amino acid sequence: CASRRRANSYNEQFF.

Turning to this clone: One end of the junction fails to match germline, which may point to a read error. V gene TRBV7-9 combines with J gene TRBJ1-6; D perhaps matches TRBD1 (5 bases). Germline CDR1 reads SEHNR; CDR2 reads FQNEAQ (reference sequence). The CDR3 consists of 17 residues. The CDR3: CASGLLAGNSYNSPLHF. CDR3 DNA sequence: TGTGCCAGCGGCTTACTGGCAGGGAACTCCTATAATTCACCCCTCCACTTT.

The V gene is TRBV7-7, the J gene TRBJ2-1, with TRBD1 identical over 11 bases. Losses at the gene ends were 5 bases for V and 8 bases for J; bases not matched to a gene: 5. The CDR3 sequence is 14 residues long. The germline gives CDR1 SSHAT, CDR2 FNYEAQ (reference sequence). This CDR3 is CASSPDRGLDEQFF. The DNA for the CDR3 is TGTGCCAGCAGCCCGGACAGGGGGCTGGATGAGCAGTTCTTC.

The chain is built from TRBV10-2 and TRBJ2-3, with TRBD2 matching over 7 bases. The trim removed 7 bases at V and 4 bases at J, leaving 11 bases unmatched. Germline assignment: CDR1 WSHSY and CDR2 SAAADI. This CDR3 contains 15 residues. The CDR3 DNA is TGCGCCAGCACCCATGGAGGGAGGGCGTCAGATACGCAGTATTTT. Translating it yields CASTHGGRASDTQYF.

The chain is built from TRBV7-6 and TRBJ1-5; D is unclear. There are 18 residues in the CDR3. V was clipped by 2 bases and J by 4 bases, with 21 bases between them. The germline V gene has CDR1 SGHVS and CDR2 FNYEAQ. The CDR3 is CASSLPLGDSRLNQPQHF. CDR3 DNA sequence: TGTGCCAGCAGCTTACCCCTAGGAGATTCACGATTAAATCAGCCCCAGCATTTT.

The CDR3 DNA follows: TGCGCCAGCAGTGATCCTAGGAGTTATGGCTACACCTTC. Translated: CASSDPRSYGYTF. The chain employs TRBV10-2 and TRBJ1-2; D remains ambiguous. V shed 3 bases and J shed 5 bases, with 10 bases lying between them. CDR3 length: 13 residues. The germline CDR1 and CDR2 sequences are WSHSY and SAAADI.

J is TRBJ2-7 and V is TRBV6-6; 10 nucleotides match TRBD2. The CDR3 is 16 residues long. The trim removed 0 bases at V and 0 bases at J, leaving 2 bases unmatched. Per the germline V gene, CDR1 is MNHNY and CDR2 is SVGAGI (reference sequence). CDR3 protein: CASSYSTSGNSYEQYF. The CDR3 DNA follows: TGTGCCAGCAGTTACTCCACTAGCGGGAACTCCTACGAGCAGTACTTC.

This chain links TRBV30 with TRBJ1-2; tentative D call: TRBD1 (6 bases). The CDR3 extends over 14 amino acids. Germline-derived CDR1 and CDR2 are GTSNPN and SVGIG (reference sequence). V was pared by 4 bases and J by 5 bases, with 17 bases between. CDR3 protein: CAWTSRGLQYGYTF. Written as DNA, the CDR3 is TGTGCCTGGACGTCCAGGGGCCTGCAGTATGGCTACACCTTC. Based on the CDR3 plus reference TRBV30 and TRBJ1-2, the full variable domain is SQTIHQWPATLVQPVGSPLSLECTVEGTSNPNLYWYRQAAGRGLQLLFYSVGIGQISSEVPQNLSASRPQDRQFILSSKKLLLSDSGFYLCAWTSRGLQYGYTFGSGTRLTVV.

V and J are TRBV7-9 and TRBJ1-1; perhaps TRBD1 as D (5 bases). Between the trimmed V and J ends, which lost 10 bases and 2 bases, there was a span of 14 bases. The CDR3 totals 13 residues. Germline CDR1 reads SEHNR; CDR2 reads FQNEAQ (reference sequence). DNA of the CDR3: TGTGCCACGACTAGACAGCCTAACACTGAAGCTTTCTTT. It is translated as CATTRQPNTEAFF.

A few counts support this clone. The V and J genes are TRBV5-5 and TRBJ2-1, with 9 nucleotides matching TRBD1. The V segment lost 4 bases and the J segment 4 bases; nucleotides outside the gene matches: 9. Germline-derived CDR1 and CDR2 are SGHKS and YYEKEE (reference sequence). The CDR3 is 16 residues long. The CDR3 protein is CASSLWDRALYNEQFF. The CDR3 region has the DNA TGTGCCAGCAGCCTTTGGGACAGGGCCCTATACAATGAGCAGTTCTTC. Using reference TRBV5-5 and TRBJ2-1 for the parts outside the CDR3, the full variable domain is DAGVTQSPTHLIKTRGQQVTLRCSPISGHKSVSWYQQVLGQGPQFIFQYYEKEERGRGNFPDRFSARQFPNYSSELNVNALLLGDSALYLCASSLWDRALYNEQFFGPGTRLTVL.

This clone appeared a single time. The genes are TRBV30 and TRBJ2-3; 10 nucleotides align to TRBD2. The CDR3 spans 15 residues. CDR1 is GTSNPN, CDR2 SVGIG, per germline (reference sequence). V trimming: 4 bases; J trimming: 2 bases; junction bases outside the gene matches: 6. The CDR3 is CAWTQRGGNTDTQYF. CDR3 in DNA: TGTGCCTGGACTCAGCGGGGGGGAAACACAGATACGCAGTATTTT. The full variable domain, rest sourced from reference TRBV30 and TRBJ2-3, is SQTIHQWPATLVQPVGSPLSLECTVEGTSNPNLYWYRQAAGRGLQLLFYSVGIGQISSEVPQNLSASRPQDRQFILSSKKLLLSDSGFYLCAWTQRGGNTDTQYFGPGTRLTVL.

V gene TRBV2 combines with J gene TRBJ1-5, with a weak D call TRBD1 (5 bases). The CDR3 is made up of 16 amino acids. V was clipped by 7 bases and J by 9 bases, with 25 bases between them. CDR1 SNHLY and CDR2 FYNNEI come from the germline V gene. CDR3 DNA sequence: TGTGCCAGCAATGGAGGGCAGGGAAGCAAAAGTTGGCCCCAGCATTTT. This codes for CASNGGQGSKSWPQHF.

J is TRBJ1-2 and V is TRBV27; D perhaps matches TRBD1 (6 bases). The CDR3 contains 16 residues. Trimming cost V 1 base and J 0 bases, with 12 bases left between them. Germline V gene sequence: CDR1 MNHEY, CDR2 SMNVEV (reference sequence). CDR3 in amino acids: CASSLLGTQANYGYTF. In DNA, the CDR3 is TGTGCCAGCAGTTTATTGGGGACACAGGCTAACTATGGCTACACCTTC.

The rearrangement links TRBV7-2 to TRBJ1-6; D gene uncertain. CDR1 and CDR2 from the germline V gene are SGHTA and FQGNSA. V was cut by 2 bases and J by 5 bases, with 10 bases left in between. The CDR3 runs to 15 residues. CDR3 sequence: CASSLRAGNNSPLHF. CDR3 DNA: TGTGCCAGCAGCTTACGGGCGGGGAATAATTCACCCCTCCACTTT.

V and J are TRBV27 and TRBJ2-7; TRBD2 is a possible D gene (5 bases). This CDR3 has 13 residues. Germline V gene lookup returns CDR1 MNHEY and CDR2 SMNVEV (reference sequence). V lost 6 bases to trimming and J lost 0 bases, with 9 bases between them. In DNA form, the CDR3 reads TGTGCCAGCAGACTAGGCAGCTCCTACGAGCAGTACTTC. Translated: CASRLGSSYEQYF.